These 8 T cell receptor beta chains were sequenced from one sample in a study of cytomegalovirus exposure and HLA in healthy donors. 60 Vbeta and 13 Jbeta primers were used in PCR. Clones were read by immunoSEQ multiplex PCR, and TCRdb kept only the in-frame ones, dropping some. The table has roughly 80,000 clones, 65% to 85% seen once. The sequencing sample was made of PBMCs. The receptors shown here come from a woman in her fifties or sixties in good health and CMV-seronegative.

The J gene is TRBJ2-1, the V gene TRBV29-1, with a weak D call TRBD2 (6 bases). The germline V gene encodes CDR1 SQVTM and CDR2 ANQGSEA. The CDR3 is 14 amino acids. V dropped 4 bases and J dropped 5 bases, with 15 bases sitting between them. The CDR3 DNA sequence: TGCAGCGTTGGGGGGGTTACGGCCCACAATGAGCAGTTCTTC. It yields the protein CSVGGVTAHNEQFF.

The J gene is TRBJ1-4, the V gene TRBV2; tentatively, D is TRBD1 (5 bases). V dropped 6 bases and J dropped 5 bases, with 16 bases sitting between them. The CDR3 totals 15 residues. Per germline, CDR1 SNHLY and CDR2 FYNNEI. The CDR3 bases are TGTGCCAGCAGCGGGGGGAGCATCCGAAATGAAAAACTGTTTTTT. It encodes CASSGGSIRNEKLFF. The full variable domain, in which reference TRBV2 and TRBJ1-4 provide the parts outside the CDR3, is EPEVTQTPSHQVTQMGQEVILRCVPISNHLYFYWYRQILGQKVEFLVSFYNNEISEKSEIFDDQFSVERPDGSNFTLKIRSTKLEDSAMYFCASSGGSIRNEKLFFGSGTQLSVL.

The chain recombines TRBV29-1 with TRBJ1-4, with TRBD1 matching 10 bases. This CDR3 spans 14 amino acids. CDR1 is SQVTM and CDR2 is ANQGSEA in the germline V gene. V gave up 5 bases and J gave up 7 bases; unmatched junction bases: 7. The CDR3 is CSVKIGTGAEKLFF. CDR3 DNA sequence: TGCAGCGTTAAAATCGGGACAGGGGCTGAAAAACTGTTTTTT.

The chain has TRBV28 and TRBJ2-7; D unresolved. Germline V gene data show CDR1 as MDHEN and CDR2 as SYDVKM. The V gene lost 2 bases and the J gene lost 0 bases, with 5 bases spanning the gap. The CDR3 loop spans 13 amino acids. CDR3 nucleotide sequence: TGTGCCAGCAGTTTAGTCAGCTCCTACGAGCAGTACTTC. Its protein is CASSLVSSYEQYF.

The chain joins TRBV7-9 to TRBJ2-7; D perhaps matches TRBD2 (5 bases). V was trimmed by 5 bases and J by 4 bases, leaving 15 bases between them. Germline V gives CDR1 SEHNR, CDR2 FQNEAQ (reference sequence). The CDR3 runs to 14 residues. The CDR3: CASSPPEVWYEQYF. CDR3 nucleotide sequence: TGTGCCAGCAGCCCCCCGGAGGTTTGGTACGAGCAGTACTTC.

The rearrangement uses TRBV29-1 and TRBJ2-3; D ambiguous. The DNA end lines up better with TRBJ1-5; the J call may be wrong. This CDR3 is 15 amino acids long. Germline CDR1 SQVTM, CDR2 ANQGSEA. CDR3 sequence: CSVESIGVSTDTQHF. CDR3 DNA: TGCAGCGTTGAGTCCATCGGGGTAAGCACAGATACGCAGCATTTT.

Written as DNA, the CDR3 is TGTGCCAGCAGTTCTCTGGAAAAACTGTTTTTT. The encoded protein is CASSSLEKLFF. The chain uses TRBV28 and TRBJ1-4, with D unresolved. CDR3 size: 11 residues. V lost 4 bases, J lost 8 bases, and 5 bases lay in between. Germline V gene lookup returns CDR1 MDHEN and CDR2 SYDVKM.

V is TRBV5-1 and J is TRBJ1-1, with a possible D match to TRBD1 (5 bases). CDR1 and CDR2 from the germline V gene are SGHRS and YFSETQ. This CDR3 comprises 15 residues. Trimming removed 0 bases at V and 8 bases at J, with 17 bases between. The CDR3 reads CASSLDPSTVREAFF. In DNA form, the CDR3 reads TGCGCCAGCAGCTTGGACCCCTCGACAGTTCGAGAAGCTTTCTTT.